A single sample gave rise to the 20 T cell receptor beta chains below, sequenced in a study of cytomegalovirus exposure and HLA in healthy donors (TCRdb year 2017). The library was generated by the immunoSEQ multiplex PCR assay. For the multiplex PCR, a mixture combining 60 forward primers for TCR Vbeta segments and 13 reverse primers for TCR Jbeta segments was used. Imported from immuneACCESS, the table was reduced by TCRdb to in-frame sequences with V and J called. These copies leave out some clones; in studies compared against another copy, an unresolved V gene accounts for under half, and the cause of the remainder is not known. The sample table shows around 95,000 clones, and about 74% are seen once. The ten largest make up roughly 1.8% of the sample. The source material was PBMCs. Source of these receptors: a male donor in good health and CMV-seronegative.

V and J are TRBV7-9 and TRBJ2-7; 10 bases are shared with TRBD1. With V trimmed by 4 bases and J by 3 bases, 15 bases remained unmatched. The CDR3 has 18 amino acids. Germline CDR1 reads SEHNR; CDR2 reads FQNEAQ (reference sequence). CDR3 bases: TGTGCCAGCAGCTCCCGGGACAGGGGAACCCGAGCTGGCTACGAGCAGTACTTC. It translates to CASSSRDRGTRAGYEQYF. Looking up the rest from reference TRBV7-9 and TRBJ2-7 gives the full variable domain: DTGVSQNPRHKITKRGQNVTFRCDPISEHNRLYWYRQTLGQGPEFLTYFQNEAQLEKSRLLSDRFSAERPKGSFSTLEIQRTEQGDSAMYLCASSSRDRGTRAGYEQYFGPGTRLTVT.

The chain uses TRBV29-1 and TRBJ1-1; 10 bases map to TRBD1. CDR1 and CDR2 (germline): SQVTM, ANQGSEA. This CDR3 contains 13 residues. Trimming at V came to 4 bases and at J to 4 bases, leaving 3 bases not matched to a gene. For the CDR3, the DNA is TGCAGCGTTGGACAGGGGGCGGCCACTGAAGCTTTCTTT. Translation: CSVGQGAATEAFF.

This chain connects TRBV5-1 to TRBJ2-7; possible D gene TRBD2, 7 bases. V lost 4 bases and J 6 bases, leaving 20 bases between the germline ends. Germline CDR1 SGHRS, CDR2 YFSETQ. The length of the CDR3 is 15 residues. The CDR3 nucleotides are TGCGCCAGCAGCCTACCCGGAGGACGGGGGGCCGAGCAGTACTTC. Translated, it gives CASSLPGGRGAEQYF.

This clone came up a few times. The chain has TRBV9 and TRBJ2-3, with 9 bases fitting TRBD2. Germline assignment: CDR1 SGDLS and CDR2 YYNGEE. This CDR3 is 16 amino acids long. The junction had 13 bases not matched to a gene; V was cut back by 3 bases and J by 8 bases. The CDR3 DNA sequence: TGTGCCAGCAGCGAGACGCCGGGACTAGCTTTAGGTACGCAGTATTTT. It translates to CASSETPGLALGTQYF.

This chain connects TRBV5-1 to TRBJ2-7; TRBD2 matches at 10 bases. The CDR3 runs 14 residues. Unmatched junction bases numbered 4, after V lost 3 bases and J lost 4 bases. Germline values: CDR1 SGHRS, CDR2 YFSETQ. CDR3: CASSYGLADYEQYF. The CDR3 DNA is TGCGCCAGCAGCTATGGACTAGCGGATTACGAGCAGTACTTC. Looking up the rest from reference TRBV5-1 and TRBJ2-7 gives the full variable domain: KAGVTQTPRYLIKTRGQQVTLSCSPISGHRSVSWYQQTPGQGLQFLFEYFSETQRNKGNFPGRFSGRQFSNSRSEMNVSTLELGDSALYLCASSYGLADYEQYFGPGTRLTVT.

This clone was counted a few times. This rearrangement joins TRBV29-1 to TRBJ2-7, with a tentative D call TRBD1 (5 bases). Germline assignment: CDR1 SQVTM and CDR2 ANQGSEA. The CDR3 runs to 12 residues. The ends were cut back, 7 bases at V and 1 base at J, with 11 bases in the middle. CDR3 DNA sequence: TGCAGCGCGCAGGGATCTTCCTACGAGCAGTACTTC. Protein product: CSAQGSSYEQYF.

This sequence joins TRBV30 and TRBJ2-1, with 11 bases that match TRBD2. Germline lookup yields CDR1 GTSNPN and CDR2 SVGIG (reference sequence). Losses at the gene ends were 3 bases for V and 2 bases for J; bases not matched to a gene: 6. This CDR3 is 16 amino acids long. The DNA for the CDR3 is TGTGCCTGGAGCCTGCTAGCGGGAGGAGCCTACAATGAGCAGTTCTTC. It encodes CAWSLLAGGAYNEQFF.

This clone was found a few times. A junction boundary mismatches the germline segment, possibly from a read error. This chain joins TRBV7-7 and TRBJ2-3; possibly TRBD2 for D (6 bases). Germline V gene data show CDR1 as SSHAT and CDR2 as FNYEAQ (reference sequence). The CDR3 is 15 amino acids. The CDR3 sequence: CASSLTSSRTDTQYF. The CDR3 nucleotides are TGTGCTAGCAGCTTAACTAGCAGCCGCACAGATACGCAGTATTTT.

The CDR3 reads CASSFHRGGSYNEQFF. The CDR3 DNA reads TGTGCCAGTAGTTTCCACAGGGGTGGCTCCTACAATGAGCAGTTCTTC. This chain links TRBV19 with TRBJ2-1, with 7 bases that match TRBD1. J was trimmed by 0 bases and V by 5 bases; bases with no gene match: 7. Germline V gives CDR1 LNHDA, CDR2 SQIVND (reference sequence). This CDR3 spans 16 amino acids. The whole variable domain, remainder taken from reference TRBV19 and TRBJ2-1, is DGGITQSPKYLFRKEGQNVTLSCEQNLNHDAMYWYRQDPGQGLRLIYYSQIVNDFQKGDIAEGYSVSREKKESFPLTVTSAQKNPTAFYLCASSFHRGGSYNEQFFGPGTRLTVL.

V is TRBV27 and J is TRBJ2-1, with D perhaps matching TRBD2 (5 bases). The CDR3 totals 16 residues. CDR1 MNHEY and CDR2 SMNVEV come from the germline V gene (reference sequence). V was shortened by 4 bases and J by 5 bases, with 18 bases between the two germline ends. In DNA form, the CDR3 reads TGTGCCAGCAGTTCCTCTAGTTTACGACTAAACAATGAGCAGTTCTTC. Translated, it gives CASSSSSLRLNNEQFF.

This chain connects TRBV6-1 to TRBJ2-2; D is unclear. The germline CDR1 and CDR2 sequences are MNHNS and SASEGT. The V gene lost 7 bases and the J gene lost 3 bases, with 3 bases spanning the gap. The length of the CDR3 is 11 residues. CDR3: CASIDTGELFF. The CDR3 nucleotides are TGTGCCAGCATAGACACCGGGGAGCTGTTTTTT.

J is TRBJ2-7 and V is TRBV10-3; 8 nucleotides agree with TRBD1. The junction had 8 bases not matched to a gene; V was cut back by 0 bases and J by 7 bases. The germline V gene has CDR1 ENHRY and CDR2 SYGVKD. CDR3 size: 15 residues. In DNA form, the CDR3 reads TGTGCCATCAGTGAGTCTTCAGGGGGCGAGGGGGAGCAGTACTTC. This encodes CAISESSGGEGEQYF.

The CDR3 spells CASSARDRATYEQYF. CDR3 sequence (DNA): TGTGCCAGCAGCGCCCGGGACAGAGCTACCTACGAGCAGTACTTC. The chain joins TRBV5-6 to TRBJ2-7, with 7 nucleotides matching TRBD1. J lost 2 bases, V lost 4 bases, and 9 bases had no gene match. There are 15 residues in the CDR3. Germline V gene lookup returns CDR1 SGHDT and CDR2 YYEEEE. Complete variable domain (other parts from reference TRBV5-6 and TRBJ2-7): DAGVTQSPTHLIKTRGQQVTLRCSPKSGHDTVSWYQQALGQGPQFIFQYYEEEERQRGNFPDRFSGHQFPNYSSELNVNALLLGDSALYLCASSARDRATYEQYFGPGTRLTVT.

The chain combines TRBV6-5 with TRBJ2-3; 8 bases are a match to TRBD1. Germline lookup yields CDR1 MNHEY and CDR2 SVGAGI. V lost 2 bases and J lost 2; bases outside the gene matches: 6. This CDR3 has 16 amino acids. The CDR3 loop is CASSYGWTGTTDTQYF. CDR3 in DNA: TGTGCCAGCAGTTACGGGTGGACAGGGACCACAGATACGCAGTATTTT.

This rearrangement joins TRBV7-9 to TRBJ2-4; TRBD2 aligns across 8 bases. The CDR3 runs 14 residues. V lost 5 bases to trimming and J lost 8 bases; unmatched junction nucleotides: 8. The germline V gene has CDR1 SEHNR and CDR2 FQNEAQ (reference sequence). CDR3 region: CASSPSGSGDIQYF. The CDR3 nucleotides are TGTGCCAGCAGCCCCAGCGGGAGTGGAGACATTCAGTACTTC.

V gene TRBV9 combines with J gene TRBJ1-1; TRBD1 agrees at 7 bases. In germline, CDR1 is SGDLS, CDR2 YYNGEE. The V gene end was trimmed by 3 bases and the J gene end by 7 bases; junction bases not matched to a gene: 3. CDR3 length: 12 residues. CDR3 loop: CASSDGTDEAFF. For the CDR3, the DNA is TGTGCCAGCAGCGACGGGACAGATGAAGCTTTCTTT.

This rearrangement joins TRBV7-9 to TRBJ2-7, with TRBD1 matching 9 bases. V shed 1 base and J 11 bases; nucleotides not matched to a gene: 12. Germline CDR1 reads SEHNR; CDR2 reads FQNEAQ (reference sequence). There are 15 residues in the CDR3. CDR3 region: CASSLDGTGLGGEYF. The CDR3 bases are TGTGCCAGCAGCTTAGACGGGACAGGGTTAGGGGGGGAGTACTTC.

Only one count was recorded for this clone. The CDR3 sequence is CASTDPGTEGWGYTF. CDR3 sequence (DNA): TGTGCCAGTACCGACCCCGGGACAGAGGGATGGGGCTACACCTTC. The rearrangement uses TRBV19 and TRBJ1-2, with TRBD1 matching over 7 bases. This CDR3 spans 15 amino acids. Trimming cost V 7 bases and J 8 bases; bases outside gene matches: 16. Germline lookup yields CDR1 LNHDA and CDR2 SQIVND (reference sequence).

Regarding this clone: The junction does not match germline at one end; this may be a read error. The CDR3, as DNA: TGTGCCGGCAGCTTAGGCGACAGTCCCTCCTACGAGCAGTACTTC. Its translation is CAGSLGDSPSYEQYF. The chain is built from TRBV13 and TRBJ2-7, with D perhaps matching TRBD1 (5 bases). CDR1 is PRHDT and CDR2 is FYEKMQ in the germline V gene (reference sequence). CDR3 size: 15 residues.

The chain links TRBV5-1 to TRBJ1-1; no definite D call. The CDR3 length is 13 residues. The ends were cut back, 0 bases at V and 1 base at J, with 4 bases in the middle. Germline V gene lookup returns CDR1 SGHRS and CDR2 YFSETQ. This CDR3 reads CASSLAGNTEAFF. The DNA for the CDR3 is TGCGCCAGCAGCTTGGCCGGGAACACTGAAGCTTTCTTT.